The following is a T cell receptor beta chain sequence with its context. There is no known antigen for this receptor. Within one base of it there is no much larger clone, and no base qualities were kept. TCRdb names Illumina NovaSeq 6000 as the instrument used. TCR cDNA was synthesized by 5'RACE template switching, through which a universal primer site and unique molecular identifiers were introduced. cDNA synthesis was primed from both the TCR alpha and TCR beta constant segments. Library amplification used two PCR steps, and the second PCR step added sample barcodes and sequencing adapters. Sequencing of libraries was performed on Illumina HiSeq 2500 (2x100 bp) or NovaSeq (2x150 bp). In the authors' own workflow: Reads were demultiplexed and collapsed into UMI consensus sequences with MIGEC, and V(D)J alignment was performed with MiXCR. Vaccine-responding clonotypes were defined with edgeR using replicate PBMC samples, requiring FDR below 0.01 and a log2 fold change above 5 up to day 15. Each bulk clonotype was labeled CD4 or CD8 based on which sequenced repertoire, CD4 or CD8, contained the clonotype at higher abundance. TCRdb reprocessed the public reads (quality trimming at Q25 with fastp, clone calling with MiXCR) and kept in-frame beta chains. Every entry covers one CDR3 protein and lists the most common genes and DNA from its rows. These V and J calls rely on TCRdb rather than the paper's analysis. This sample gives about 340,000 distinct CDR3 sequences in total; approximately 4% of them show up just once. 24% of the sample is taken by the ten largest.

The treatment or condition label of this sample denotes: live attenuated yellow fever vaccine strain. At each blood-draw timepoint, two biological replicates of bulk PBMCs were obtained. PBMCs were isolated from peripheral blood using a standard Ficoll-Paque protocol. TriZol was used to extract RNA from bulk PBMCs, CD4 and CD8 fractions, and dextramer-positive and dextramer-negative fractions. This sample was taken from a study of T cells after yellow fever vaccination (dated by TCRdb to about 2019). About the investigation overall: Libraries from fractions with low cell numbers were prepared with the SMART-Seq v4 Ultra Low Input RNA kit. To track T-cell clones before and after primary and booster YFV17D yellow fever vaccination, bulk TCR alpha and beta repertoires were sequenced longitudinally. Two healthy male donors made up the cohort, one aged 18 to 30 years and the other aged 30 to 40 years. Bulk PBMC replicates and cell subsets were isolated from blood drawn at multiple timepoints before and after both primary and secondary immunization. Here is what the overall study found, with its caveats: A small share of clonotypes occurred in both CD4 and CD8 compartments, likely arising from convergent recombination. After the booster, most of the clones that had expanded following primary vaccination were detected again (roughly 97% of CD4 and 85% to 90% of CD8), which suggests that memory was broadly maintained. Compared with the primary T-cell response, the secondary T-cell response was faster but weaker, reaching its peak on day 5 rather than on day 15. Because abundant contaminating clonotypes from the bulk population could be contained in FACS-sorted repertoires, computational filtering was required. The study included only two donors, which limits how far the findings can be generalized.

This material consisted of PBMCs, taken 5 days after the yellow fever booster vaccination. The receptor comes from a man between 18 and 35 years old who received the YFV17D yellow fever vaccine.

The nucleotides are TGCGCCAGCAGCCCAGGGACAGGGGATCAGGGCTACACCTTC. This codes for CASSPGTGDQGYTF. The chain is encoded by TRBV4-1 joined to TRBJ1-2, and TRBD1 matches 10 of the central bases. From the germline V gene, CDR1 is MGHRA and CDR2 is YSYEKL. The CDR3 has 14 amino acids, counting the end cysteine and phenylalanine. The retained sequence is limited to the CDR3, 42 bases, with the frame set at the first base. V is pruned by 4 bases and J by 8 bases, leaving 7 bases of the junction without a gene match.